This paragraph covers one T cell receptor beta chain sequence. This CDR3 comprises 15 residues. V lost 2 bases, J lost 5 bases, and 3 bases stayed unmatched. Germline V gene sequence: CDR1 MNHNS, CDR2 SASEGT. This specimen belongs to a study of control samples from healthy donors and cancer patients. The repertoire was sequenced with immunoSEQ multiplex PCR; TCRdb's copy has only in-frame clones and lacks some. The sample gives approximately 45,000 clones, approximately 90% of which show up once; about a fifth is in the top ten. The V call is TRBV6-1, the J call TRBJ1-6; 7 nucleotides line up with TRBD1. The receptor was derived from a woman aged 40-49 years with head and neck cancer. The sequencing input was PBMCs. The CDR3 is CASSEQGGHNSPLHF. CDR3 DNA: TGTGCCAGCAGTGAACAGGGGGGTCATAATTCACCCCTCCACTTT.